The TCR beta chain described here comes from a study of CD8 T cells in ankylosing spondylitis (dated 2017 in TCRdb). For the wider study: The study profiled T cell receptor beta repertoires in healthy donors and ankylosing spondylitis patients to find disease-linked TCR variants. The full study cohort comprised roughly 24 ankylosing spondylitis patients and approximately 100 healthy donors. Peripheral blood was sampled, and synovial fluid was also collected from ankylosing spondylitis patients.

These reads were obtained on an Illumina HiSeq 2500. Quantitative 5'-RACE with molecular barcodes was the method used to prepare the TCR beta libraries. As for the original processing: A new computational method, built on a probabilistic model of VDJ rearrangement, was used to identify disease-linked TCR variants. TCRdb reprocessing: public reads trimmed at Q25 with fastp, clones called with MiXCR, in-frame beta chains kept. Each entry is one CDR3 protein sequence, shown with its most common DNA and genes. None of the V and J calls come from the authors' own analysis; TCRdb made them. This sample has 150,000 or so distinct CDR3 sequences in its table, and roughly a third of those were observed once. The top ten hold 4.5% to 6% of the sample. For each ankylosing spondylitis patient, the synovial fluid sample was matched to a blood sample from that same patient. This clonotype was seen repeatedly, ten times or more. The antigen it recognizes is unknown. Per-base qualities were not stored, and no clone one base away is much larger.

Relative to germline, V is 4 bases shorter and J is 2 bases shorter, with 9 bases between their ends. CDR1 and CDR2 (MNHEY, SVGAGI) derive from the germline V gene. The CDR3 runs 13 residues from the cysteine to the phenylalanine. Left in the record is the CDR3 DNA by itself, 39 bases read in frame from the first base. The research as a whole found: In peripheral blood, the disease-linked clones were found at relatively low frequencies and had a CD8+ phenotype. Some of the motif variants had been reported before in the synovial fluid and blood of reactive arthritis patients, a finding that suggests common disease-initiation mechanisms. A TCR beta motif of several highly homologous amino acid variants appeared characteristic of blood from ankylosing spondylitis patients. The disease-linked clones were reported as significantly enriched in matched synovial fluid samples from ankylosing spondylitis patients.

Sequenced input: synovial fluid, either unsorted or a sorted T cell fraction (not recorded which). The chain couples TRBV6-5 to TRBJ2-7; confidence is insufficient to name the D gene. The TCR sequence derives from a male donor with ankylosing spondylitis. In nucleotide form, the sequence is TGTGCCAGCAGTTCCCCCGCCCCCTACGAGCAGTACTTC. This sequence encodes CASSSPAPYEQYF.